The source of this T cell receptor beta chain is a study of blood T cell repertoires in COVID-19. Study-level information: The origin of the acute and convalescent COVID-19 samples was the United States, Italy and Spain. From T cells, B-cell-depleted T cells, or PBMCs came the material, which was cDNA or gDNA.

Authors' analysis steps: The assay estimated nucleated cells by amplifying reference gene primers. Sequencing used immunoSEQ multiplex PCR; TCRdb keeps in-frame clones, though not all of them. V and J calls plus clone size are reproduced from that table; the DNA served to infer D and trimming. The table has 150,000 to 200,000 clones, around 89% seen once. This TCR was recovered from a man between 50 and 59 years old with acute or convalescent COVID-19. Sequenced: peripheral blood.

The CDR3 region has the DNA TGCGCCAGCAGCTTGGCCACACAGCGGGGAGAGACCCAGTACTTC. Amino acid sequence: CASSLATQRGETQYF. The V call is TRBV5-1, the J call TRBJ2-5, with TRBD2 matching over 7 bases. The CDR3 loop spans 15 amino acids. CDR1 SGHRS and CDR2 YFSETQ come from the germline V gene. Trimming cost V 0 bases and J 4 bases; bases outside gene matches: 6.